Presented here are 10 T cell receptor beta chains from one specimen sequenced in a study of blood T cells in healthy people across ages. The authors ran a second PCR of 7 to 11 cycles using a sample-barcoded 5' primer and a J-beta primer mix. MiXCR was run by TCRdb on the 5' RACE reads, yielding one entry per CDR3 protein. There are around 280,000 distinct CDR3 sequences in the sample; 25% to 30% occur only once, and around 29% lies in the top ten. What was sequenced was blood. All receptors derive from a woman in her 70s in good health.

A note on this clonotype: One end of the junction varies from germline; a read error may be responsible. The CDR3 spells CSARDITPRAIYF. DNA of the CDR3: TGCAGTGCTAGAGATATAACCCCCAGGGCTATCTATTTC. The chain carries TRBV20-1 and TRBJ2-5; maybe TRBD1 (5 bases). CDR1 and CDR2 from the germline V gene are DFQATT and SNEGSKA (reference sequence). CDR3 length: 13 amino acids.

Note on this clonotype: This may come from a read error, since a much larger clone is one base off. The J gene is TRBJ2-5, the V gene TRBV28, with TRBD2 matching over 13 bases. The J call is in doubt because the DNA end fits TRBJ2-1 better. This CDR3 contains 15 residues. Germline CDR1 and CDR2: MDHEN and SYDVKM. CDR3 amino acids: CATRVTSGRLNEQFF. In DNA, the CDR3 is TGTGCCACCAGGGTGACTAGCGGGAGGTTGAATGAGCAGTTCTTC.

The V gene is TRBV5-1, the J gene TRBJ2-5; D may be TRBD1 or TRBD2 (5 bases each). CDR1 is SGHRS and CDR2 is YFSETQ in the germline V gene. CDR3 size: 14 residues. V lost 4 bases, J lost 5 bases, and 15 bases lay in between. CDR3 loop: CASSRQGERETQYF. CDR3 coding DNA: TGCGCCAGCAGCCGGCAGGGAGAACGGGAGACCCAGTACTTC.

This chain joins TRBV4-3 and TRBJ2-5; the match to TRBD2 covers 8 bases. The J call may be incorrect, as the DNA end agrees better with TRBJ2-7. The CDR3 extends over 15 amino acids. CDR1 is LGHNA and CDR2 is YSLEER in the germline V gene. The CDR3 DNA sequence: TGCGCCAGCAGCCAAGGACTAGCGCCGACCTACGAGCAGTACTTC. Amino acids: CASSQGLAPTYEQYF.

The V call is TRBV3-1, the J call TRBJ1-2, with D perhaps matching TRBD1 (6 bases). Trimming took 6 bases from V and 3 from J, leaving 17 bases between them. This CDR3 region has 15 residues. CDR1 is LGHDT and CDR2 is YNNKEL in the germline V gene (reference sequence). The CDR3, as DNA: TGTGCCAGCAGGCCAAATGGACAGCCCTACTATGGCTACACCTTC. Residues: CASRPNGQPYYGYTF. The complete variable domain, with remaining parts taken from reference TRBV3-1 and TRBJ1-2, reads DTAVSQTPKYLVTQMGNDKSIKCEQNLGHDTMYWYKQDSKKFLKIMFSYNNKELIINETVPNRFSPKSPDKAHLNLHINSLELGDSAVYFCASRPNGQPYYGYTFGSGTRLTVV.

The chain recombines TRBV15 with TRBJ1-1; TRBD1 matches 7 bases. CDR1 and CDR2 from the germline V gene are LNHNV and YYDKDF (reference sequence). The CDR3 runs 14 residues. The ends lost 5 bases at V and 8 bases at J; junction bases unmatched: 11. CDR3 amino acids: CATSGDKGALEAFF. The CDR3 nucleotides read TGTGCCACCAGCGGCGACAAGGGGGCCCTGGAAGCTTTCTTT.

This clonotype occurred a few times. The genes are TRBV10-3 and TRBJ2-5, with 12 bases that match TRBD2. After removal of 3 bases from V and 5 bases from J, the junction contained 7 bases not matched to a gene. The CDR3 runs to 16 residues. CDR1 is ENHRY and CDR2 is SYGVKD in the germline V gene. The CDR3 reads CAISDATSGRSETQYF. The DNA of the CDR3 is TGTGCCATCAGTGACGCGACTAGCGGGAGAAGTGAGACCCAGTACTTC.

This clonotype was detected a few times. One junction end disagrees with the germline gene, perhaps due to a read error. The chain uses TRBV7-7 and TRBJ2-5; D gene uncertain. Germline assignment: CDR1 SSHAT and CDR2 FNYEAQ (reference sequence). The length of the CDR3 is 12 residues. The CDR3 spells CASSYPAGPQYF. For the CDR3, the DNA is TGTGCTAGCAGCTACCCTGCTGGGCCCCAGTACTTC.

The chain couples TRBV5-6 to TRBJ2-5, with D perhaps matching TRBD1 or TRBD2 (6 bases each). CDR1 and CDR2 from the germline V gene are SGHDT and YYEEEE. V was shortened by 0 bases and J by 2 bases, with 14 bases between the two germline ends. The CDR3 consists of 16 residues. Written as DNA, the CDR3 is TGTGCCAGCAGCTTGGCCGGGTCGGGGGCTCAAGAGACCCAGTACTTC. Translation gives CASSLAGSGAQETQYF.

The V gene is TRBV29-1, the J gene TRBJ2-3; 15 bases fit TRBD2. Unmatched junction bases numbered 5, after V lost 6 bases and J lost 4 bases. This CDR3 is 15 amino acids long. CDR1 is SQVTM, CDR2 ANQGSEA, per germline. CDR3 DNA: TGCAGCGTGGGACTAGCGGGAGGTCTGTCAGATACGCAGTATTTT. Protein sequence: CSVGLAGGLSDTQYF.